These T cell receptor beta chains were read from a single sample in a study of blood T cell repertoires in COVID-19. TCRdb keeps only in-frame clones here, not all; method: immunoSEQ multiplex PCR. The sample shows around 300,000 clones, around 86% of them seen only once. Sequencing input: PBMCs or T cells enriched from blood (not recorded which). These receptors all stem from a woman aged 40 to 50 who had recovered from COVID-19. Each CDR3 is given with its conserved first and last residue. A D gene is named only where the DNA matches it firmly. The size entry is marked missing in some rows and otherwise reads once, few, many or a size class.

D	V	size	J	CDR3	DNA
TRBD1	TRBV7-9	once	TRBJ1-2	CATWPDRDNYGYTF	TGTGCCACTTGGCCTGACAGGGATAACTATGGCTACACCTTC
NA	TRBV7-2	NA	TRBJ1-2	CASSLKLSNYGYTF	TGTGCCAGCAGCTTAAAGCTCTCTAACTATGGCTACACCTTC
TRBD1	TRBV19	NA	TRBJ2-6	CASSQVGTGRSGANVLTF	TGTGCCAGTAGTCAGGTGGGGACAGGGCGATCTGGGGCCAACGTCCTGACTTTC
NA	TRBV5-1	few	TRBJ2-3	CASSRIAADTQYF	TGCGCCAGCAGCCGGATAGCGGCAGATACGCAGTATTTT
TRBD2	TRBV4-1	NA	TRBJ2-3	CASSPGPFAGGRTDTQYF	TGCGCCAGCAGCCCAGGCCCCTTTGCGGGAGGGCGAACAGATACGCAGTATTTT
NA	TRBV29-1	NA	TRBJ1-1	CSVEGPNTEAFF	TGCAGCGTTGAGGGGCCGAACACTGAAGCTTTCTTT
TRBD1	TRBV14	NA	TRBJ1-2	CASSQVTGGHGYTF	TGTGCCAGCAGCCAAGTCACAGGGGGCCATGGCTACACCTTC
TRBD2	TRBV5-1	NA	TRBJ2-1	CASSLGHGVAGDKGNEQFF	TGCGCCAGCAGCTTGGGACATGGCGTAGCGGGAGATAAGGGCAATGAGCAGTTCTTC
NA	TRBV2	NA	TRBJ1-2	CASSEEVTAIYGYTF	TGTGCCAGCAGTGAAGAGGTGACAGCGATCTATGGCTACACCTTC
TRBD1	TRBV7-6	NA	TRBJ2-2	CASSLGYRGNTGELFF	TGTGCCAGCAGCTTAGGGTACAGGGGTAACACCGGGGAGCTGTTTTTT
NA	TRBV18	few	TRBJ1-1	CASSPTQGNTEAFF	TGTGCCAGCTCACCGACCCAGGGGAACACTGAAGCTTTCTTT
NA	TRBV4-1	NA	TRBJ2-7	CASSQPTGEQYF	TGCGCCAGCAGCCAACCAACCGGCGAGCAGTACTTC
TRBD2	TRBV5-4	NA	TRBJ2-5	CASSRTSGDQETQYF	TGTGCCAGCAGCCGGACTAGCGGGGATCAAGAGACCCAGTACTTC
TRBD1	TRBV19	NA	TRBJ1-5	CASTTPGRGHQPQHF	TGTGCCAGTACCACGCCGGGCAGGGGGCATCAGCCCCAGCATTTT
NA	TRBV7-9	NA	TRBJ2-5	CASSFHEETQYF	TGTGCCAGCAGCTTCCATGAGGAGACCCAGTACTTC
TRBD1	TRBV6-5	NA	TRBJ1-2	CASSYSPGQGFGYTF	TGTGCCAGCAGTTACTCGCCAGGACAGGGGTTTGGCTACACCTTC
TRBD1	TRBV18	NA	TRBJ2-7	CASSTGQGFEQYF	TGTGCCAGCTCAACGGGACAGGGATTCGAGCAGTACTTC
NA	TRBV19	NA	TRBJ1-3	CASSLRGSGNTIYF	TGTGCCAGTAGTCTAAGGGGAAGTGGAAACACCATATATTTT
NA	TRBV6-4	NA	TRBJ2-1	CASSDSGAGSYNEQFF	TGTGCCAGCAGTGACTCAGGGGCAGGGTCCTACAATGAGCAGTTCTTC
NA	TRBV7-9	NA	TRBJ2-5	CASSSPGETQYF	TGTGCCAGCAGCTCACCCGGAGAGACCCAGTACTTC
NA	TRBV19	NA	TRBJ1-3	CASSIGDTIYF	TGTGCCAGTAGTATTGGAGACACCATATATTTT
NA	TRBV7-3	NA	TRBJ1-1	CASSLPRNTEAFF	TGTGCCAGCAGCCTTCCGAGGAACACTGAAGCTTTCTTT
TRBD1	TRBV6-1	NA	TRBJ1-4	CASSAIDRGLYEKLFF	TGTGCCAGCAGTGCGATTGACAGGGGGCTGTATGAAAAACTGTTTTTT
NA	TRBV6-2/TRBV6-3	NA	TRBJ1-1	CASSYRGRSMNTEAFF	TGTGCCAGCAGTTACCGGGGAAGGTCCATGAACACTGAAGCTTTCTTT
NA	TRBV11-1	NA	TRBJ1-4	CASSLAAGLSNEKLFF	TGTGCCAGCAGCTTAGCCGCGGGACTCAGCAATGAAAAACTGTTTTTT
NA	TRBV5-1	NA	TRBJ1-4	CASSLRGNEKLFF	TGCGCCAGCAGCCTCCGGGGAAATGAAAAACTGTTTTTT
NA	TRBV6-1	NA	TRBJ1-6	CASSESPVSPLHF	TGTGCCAGCAGTGAATCCCCGGTTTCACCCCTCCACTTT
TRBD2	TRBV13	few	TRBJ2-3	CASSSDAGTSGRSHVRTDTQYF	TGTGCCAGCAGCTCAGACGCCGGGACTAGCGGGAGAAGCCATGTAAGGACAGATACGCAGTATTTT
TRBD1	TRBV7-9	NA	TRBJ1-4	CASSLNRGDNEKLFF	TGTGCCAGCAGCTTGAACAGGGGAGATAATGAAAAACTGTTTTTT
NA	TRBV7-8	NA	TRBJ1-4	CASSRRETDEKLFF	TGTGCCAGCAGCCGCCGGGAGACCGATGAAAAACTGTTTTTT
NA	TRBV14	NA	TRBJ2-1	CASSPSSYNEQFF	TGTGCCAGCAGCCCTAGCTCCTACAATGAGCAGTTCTTC
TRBD2	TRBV5-1	NA	TRBJ2-2	CASRREAGANTGELFF	TGCGCCAGCAGACGGGAAGCGGGGGCGAACACCGGGGAGCTGTTTTTT
TRBD1	TRBV16	NA	TRBJ1-1	CASSQGTGPFTLNTEAFF	TGTGCCAGCAGCCAAGGGACAGGACCATTTACCTTGAACACTGAAGCTTTCTTT
TRBD1	TRBV12-3/TRBV12-4	NA	TRBJ1-4	CASSTGGEKLFF	TGTGCCAGCAGTACAGGGGGCGAAAAACTGTTTTTT
NA	TRBV10-3	NA	TRBJ1-6	CATRTANNSPLHF	TGTGCCACCCGGACAGCAAATAATTCACCCCTCCACTTT
NA	TRBV5-1	NA	TRBJ2-5	CASSLDRQETQYF	TGCGCCAGCAGCTTGGACAGGCAAGAGACCCAGTACTTC
TRBD1	TRBV19	NA	TRBJ1-4	CASSIGTGGVEKLFF	TGTGCCAGTAGTATAGGTACAGGGGGCGTCGAAAAACTGTTTTTT
TRBD1	TRBV9	NA	TRBJ1-2	CASSPSTGERYTF	TGTGCCAGCAGCCCCTCGACAGGGGAGAGGTACACCTTC
NA	TRBV19	NA	TRBJ1-6	CASSTYPEPLHF	TGTGCCAGTAGTACCTACCCCGAGCCCCTCCACTTT
NA	TRBV2	NA	TRBJ1-2	CASSTYNYGYTF	TGTGCCAGCAGCACTTATAACTATGGCTACACCTTC
TRBD1	TRBV7-9	NA	TRBJ1-5	CASSVTGNNQPQHF	TGTGCCAGCAGCGTGACAGGGAACAATCAGCCCCAGCATTTT
TRBD2	TRBV6-1	NA	TRBJ2-3	CASSATSGGITDTQYF	TGTGCCAGCAGTGCGACTAGCGGGGGGATCACAGATACGCAGTATTTT
NA	TRBV19	NA	TRBJ1-1	CASRTSGQINTEAFF	TGTGCCAGTAGGACCTCCGGACAGATTAACACTGAAGCTTTCTTT
TRBD1	TRBV2	few	TRBJ1-5	CASTRGQGQPQHF	TGTGCCAGCACCAGGGGGCAAGGTCAGCCCCAGCATTTT
NA	TRBV11-2	NA	TRBJ2-1	CASSLFQGRVPNEQFF	TGTGCCAGCAGCTTATTCCAGGGAAGGGTCCCCAATGAGCAGTTCTTC
NA	TRBV5-4	NA	TRBJ1-2	CASSDGGGGYTF	TGTGCCAGCAGCGACGGGGGAGGCGGCTACACCTTC
NA	TRBV11-1	NA	TRBJ1-4	CASRRTDEKLFF	TGTGCCAGCAGGCGGACAGATGAAAAACTGTTTTTT
NA	TRBV5-1	NA	TRBJ2-1	CASSLGRGRYNEQFF	TGCGCCAGCAGCTTGGGCAGGGGAAGGTACAATGAGCAGTTCTTC
NA	TRBV28	NA	TRBJ2-7	CASSLQGLGRDEQYF	TGTGCCAGCAGTTTACAGGGATTAGGTCGCGACGAGCAGTACTTC
TRBD2	TRBV5-1	NA	TRBJ2-1	CASTPSGGFNEQFF	TGCGCCAGCACCCCTAGCGGGGGCTTCAATGAGCAGTTCTTC
NA	TRBV12-3/TRBV12-4	NA	TRBJ2-7	CATGISTSEQYF	TGTGCCACCGGGATATCTACAAGCGAGCAGTACTTC
TRBD1	TRBV15	NA	TRBJ1-4	CATSRDGTGGEKLFF	TGTGCCACCAGCAGAGACGGGACAGGCGGGGAAAAACTGTTTTTT
NA	TRBV11-3	NA	TRBJ1-5	CASSLEWASASSNQPQHF	TGTGCCAGCAGCTTAGAATGGGCCTCAGCATCGAGCAATCAGCCCCAGCATTTT
NA	TRBV11-2	NA	TRBJ2-7	CASSPPSVSYEQYF	TGTGCCAGCAGTCCCCCGTCAGTCTCCTACGAGCAGTACTTC
NA	TRBV4-1	NA	TRBJ1-5	CASSPSGQINQPQHF	TGCGCCAGCAGCCCCTCCGGACAGATCAATCAGCCCCAGCATTTT
NA	TRBV7-9	NA	TRBJ2-1	CAIDWPRGTYNEQFF	TGTGCCATCGACTGGCCCCGGGGGACCTACAATGAGCAGTTCTTC
NA	TRBV4-1	NA	TRBJ1-5	CASSSGVGASNQPQHF	TGCGCCAGCAGCTCCGGAGTGGGGGCCAGCAATCAGCCCCAGCATTTT
NA	TRBV6-2/TRBV6-3	few	TRBJ1-5	CASSYEAGGASNQPQHF	TGTGCCAGCAGTTACGAAGCGGGGGGGGCTAGCAATCAGCCCCAGCATTTT
NA	TRBV5-4	NA	TRBJ1-1	CASSALQGNTEAFF	TGTGCCAGCAGCGCTCTACAGGGGAACACTGAAGCTTTCTTT
TRBD1	TRBV24-1	NA	TRBJ2-4	CATSVPTGTKNIQYF	TGTGCCACCAGTGTCCCGACAGGGACAAAAAACATTCAGTACTTC